Shown below are 25 T cell receptor beta chains from a single sample sequenced in a study of cytomegalovirus exposure and HLA in healthy donors. Vbeta (60) and Jbeta (13) primers were used in the PCR. The data were produced by immunoSEQ multiplex PCR, yet TCRdb's version contains in-frame clones alone and is incomplete. The table includes about 150,000 clones, more than 75% detected once. The specimen sequenced was PBMCs. Every receptor here comes from a man aged 30 to 39 in good health and CMV-seronegative.

The chain is built from TRBV29-1 and TRBJ1-2; the D is unclear. Trimming took 6 bases from V and 4 from J, leaving 21 bases between them. CDR3 length: 15 residues. CDR1 is SQVTM and CDR2 is ANQGSEA in the germline V gene. In DNA form, the CDR3 reads TGCAGCGTCCCTAAGGCGGGGATTTCGGGCTATGGCTACACCTTC. Amino acid sequence: CSVPKAGISGYGYTF.

This chain uses TRBV19 with TRBJ2-1, with 9 nucleotides matching TRBD1. The CDR3 sequence is 16 residues long. Germline V gene data show CDR1 as LNHDA and CDR2 as SQIVND (reference sequence). Unmatched junction bases numbered 13, after V lost 6 bases and J lost 7 bases. CDR3 sequence: CASRAQGQGRWNEQFF. For the CDR3, the DNA is TGTGCCAGTAGGGCCCAAGGACAGGGGAGGTGGAATGAGCAGTTCTTC.

The chain uses TRBV29-1 and TRBJ2-1; TRBD2 agrees at 11 bases. Germline V gene data show CDR1 as SQVTM and CDR2 as ANQGSEA. Germline trimming cut 2 bases from V and 6 bases from J; bases unmatched to any gene: 6. The CDR3 is 15 amino acids. The CDR3 region is CSVELSGRAPNEQFF. The CDR3 coding sequence is TGCAGCGTTGAACTTAGCGGGAGGGCCCCCAATGAGCAGTTCTTC.

CDR3 region: CASSFGASASYEQYF. CDR3 bases: TGTGCCAGCAGCTTTGGGGCGAGTGCATCCTACGAGCAGTACTTC. The rearrangement joins TRBV11-2 to TRBJ2-7; D might be TRBD1 (5 bases). V lost 3 bases, J lost 1 base, and 13 bases lay in between. The CDR3 runs 15 residues. The germline gives CDR1 SGHAT, CDR2 FQNNGV.

This clone occurred once. V and J are TRBV7-2 and TRBJ2-5, with a weak D call TRBD2 (6 bases). Deletions cut 0 bases from V and 4 bases from J, with 9 bases between. CDR1 and CDR2 from the germline V gene are SGHTA and FQGNSA. This CDR3 has 14 residues. The CDR3 region is CASSLATGGETQYF. CDR3 nucleotide sequence: TGTGCCAGCAGCTTAGCGACCGGGGGAGAGACCCAGTACTTC.

The chain combines TRBV5-1 with TRBJ2-1; 16 bases line up with TRBD2. This CDR3 has 18 residues. The trim removed 3 bases at V and 2 bases at J, leaving 5 bases unmatched. Looked up from germline, CDR1 is SGHRS and CDR2 is YFSETQ. CDR3 region: CASSSGLAGGGPYNEQFF. In DNA form, the CDR3 reads TGCGCCAGCAGCTCGGGACTAGCGGGAGGGGGACCCTACAATGAGCAGTTCTTC.

V and J are TRBV29-1 and TRBJ1-1; 9 nucleotides agree with TRBD1. Germline CDR1 and CDR2: SQVTM and ANQGSEA. The CDR3 is made up of 13 amino acids. Trimming took 6 bases from V and 1 from J; bases not matched to a gene: 3. The CDR3 region has the DNA TGCAGCGTGGGACAGGGATGGAACACTGAAGCTTTCTTT. Its protein is CSVGQGWNTEAFF.

This chain links TRBV29-1 with TRBJ2-3; weak D call: TRBD2 (6 bases). Germline loops: CDR1 SQVTM, CDR2 ANQGSEA. Trimming shortened V by 4 bases and J by 0 bases, and 11 bases separated the two germline ends. The CDR3 runs 14 residues. In nucleotides, the CDR3 is TGCAGCGTTGTGACGCGGGAAAGCACAGATACGCAGTATTTT. Translation: CSVVTRESTDTQYF.

As to this clone: Other DNA sequences of this sample code for an identical CDR3. The chain employs TRBV6-5 and TRBJ2-3; D call uncertain. This CDR3 has 13 amino acids. The V and J ends lost 6 bases and 6 bases respectively, with 13 bases between them. Germline-derived CDR1 and CDR2 are MNHEY and SVGAGI. The CDR3 DNA reads TGTGCCAGCAGCTTTCAGCCCGGGGATACGCAGTATTTT. This sequence encodes CASSFQPGDTQYF.

The V and J genes are TRBV2 and TRBJ1-1, with D possibly being TRBD1 (5 bases). With 5 bases removed from V and 5 bases from J, the gap between germline ends came to 18 bases. CDR1 is SNHLY, CDR2 FYNNEI, per germline. The CDR3 consists of 15 residues. The CDR3 DNA follows: TGTGCCAGCAGTAAAAGTTTTTCTCCAGGGACTGAAGCTTTCTTT. Its protein product is CASSKSFSPGTEAFF.

V is TRBV10-3 and J is TRBJ2-1; TRBD2 aligns across 9 bases. Germline V gene sequence: CDR1 ENHRY, CDR2 SYGVKD. V was clipped by 5 bases and J by 4 bases; unmatched bases: 3. The CDR3 is 14 amino acids. DNA of the CDR3: TGTGCCATCAGTTCTACTAGCGGGTACAATGAGCAGTTCTTC. This sequence encodes CAISSTSGYNEQFF.

V gene TRBV7-2 combines with J gene TRBJ1-5; 9 positions match TRBD1. The ends lost 5 bases at V and 4 bases at J; junction bases unmatched: 9. This CDR3 contains 16 residues. Germline V gene sequence: CDR1 SGHTA, CDR2 FQGNSA. The CDR3: CASSPQSGQGNQPQHF. The DNA for the CDR3 is TGTGCCAGCAGCCCCCAATCGGGACAGGGAAATCAGCCCCAGCATTTT.

The chain carries TRBV19 and TRBJ2-2, with D possibly matching TRBD2 (5 bases). V gave up 3 bases and J gave up 1 base, with 9 bases separating them. The CDR3 is made up of 15 amino acids. CDR1 is LNHDA, CDR2 SQIVND, per germline (reference sequence). The CDR3 coding sequence is TGTGCCAGTAGTATTTCAAGCGGGAACACCGGGGAGCTGTTTTTT. Amino acid sequence: CASSISSGNTGELFF.

V gene TRBV28 combines with J gene TRBJ1-5; D remains ambiguous. Trimming pared 2 bases from V and 9 bases from J, leaving 17 bases between. The CDR3 loop spans 15 amino acids. Germline assignment: CDR1 MDHEN and CDR2 SYDVKM. DNA for the CDR3: TGTGCCAGCAGTTTAGGAACACCGATAGGGAGGCCCCAGCATTTT. It specifies CASSLGTPIGRPQHF.

This clone was seen a single time. The V gene is TRBV19, the J gene TRBJ2-7, with TRBD1 matching 8 bases. The CDR3 is 14 residues long. Looked up from germline, CDR1 is LNHDA and CDR2 is SQIVND (reference sequence). The J segment lost 5 bases and the V segment lost 7 bases, leaving 10 bases of the junction unmatched. The CDR3 loop reads CASMAAGGKDEQYF. As DNA, the CDR3 is TGTGCCAGTATGGCGGCAGGGGGCAAGGACGAGCAGTACTTC.

The rearrangement links TRBV2 to TRBJ2-5, with 8 bases that match TRBD1. Trimming took 9 bases from V and 7 from J; bases not matched to a gene: 10. The CDR3 loop spans 13 amino acids. The V gene's germline CDR1 is SNHLY and CDR2 FYNNEI. The chain's CDR3 is CASQTGASRTQYF. The CDR3 nucleotides are TGTGCCAGTCAGACAGGGGCTTCGAGGACCCAGTACTTC.

The genes are TRBV5-6 and TRBJ1-2, with TRBD1 as a possible D gene (6 bases). This CDR3 spans 15 amino acids. V was clipped by 4 bases and J by 4 bases, with 17 bases between them. CDR1 and CDR2 from the germline V gene are SGHDT and YYEEEE. CDR3 DNA sequence: TGTGCCAGCAGCCTTGGGGGGGGCACCGGCTATGGCTACACCTTC. Translating it yields CASSLGGGTGYGYTF.

This sequence joins TRBV10-2 and TRBJ2-7; 7 bases map to TRBD2. The CDR3 length is 15 residues. The junction had 11 bases not matched to a gene; V was cut back by 5 bases and J by 4 bases. The V gene's germline CDR1 is WSHSY and CDR2 SAAADI. CDR3 sequence reads: CASSKLVAGAYEQYF. DNA for the CDR3: TGCGCCAGCAGTAAGTTGGTCGCGGGAGCGTACGAGCAGTACTTC.

The J gene is TRBJ2-7, the V gene TRBV13; 7 bases map to TRBD2. Germline V lookup: CDR1 PRHDT, CDR2 FYEKMQ (reference sequence). The CDR3 is made up of 16 amino acids. The V and J ends lost 1 base and 4 bases, in that order; junction bases with no gene match: 10. The chain's CDR3 is CASSLVGGGRRYEQYF. The CDR3 region has the DNA TGTGCCAGCAGCTTAGTTGGGGGGGGTCGCAGGTACGAGCAGTACTTC.

V usage is TRBV5-6 and J usage is TRBJ2-2; 14 bases match TRBD2. The CDR3 runs to 17 residues. In germline, CDR1 is SGHDT, CDR2 YYEEEE. The V gene end was trimmed by 4 bases and the J gene end by 3 bases; junction bases not matched to a gene: 5. This CDR3 reads CASSPGLAGGYTGELFF. For the CDR3, the DNA is TGTGCCAGCAGCCCTGGACTAGCGGGAGGATACACCGGGGAGCTGTTTTTT.

The V call is TRBV4-3, the J call TRBJ2-7; D is unresolved. The CDR3 is 15 amino acids. The germline V gene encodes CDR1 LGHNA and CDR2 YSLEER. Trimming took 2 bases from V and 5 from J, leaving 16 bases between them. CDR3 sequence: CASSQSLVSWNEQYF. Here the CDR3 DNA reads TGCGCCAGCAGCCAATCCCTAGTGAGCTGGAACGAGCAGTACTTC.

This clone was counted a few times. CDR3 sequence: CASSLVPTGTGQETQYF. CDR3 sequence (DNA): TGTGCCAGCAGCTTGGTTCCCACTGGGACAGGACAAGAGACCCAGTACTTC. The chain joins TRBV11-2 to TRBJ2-5, with 8 bases fitting TRBD1. The CDR3 contains 17 residues. V was clipped by 3 bases and J by 2 bases; unmatched bases: 11. Per germline, CDR1 SGHAT and CDR2 FQNNGV.

A single count supports this clone. The chain couples TRBV30 to TRBJ1-5; TRBD1 matches 9 bases. CDR1 is GTSNPN, CDR2 SVGIG, per germline (reference sequence). The CDR3 extends over 13 amino acids. The V gene end was trimmed by 5 bases and the J gene end by 11 bases; junction bases not matched to a gene: 10. CDR3 in amino acids: CAWGITGGASQHF. The CDR3 DNA is TGTGCCTGGGGAATTACAGGGGGCGCTTCCCAGCATTTT.

The V gene is TRBV19, the J gene TRBJ1-3; no clear D. V shed 6 bases and J shed 1 base, with 22 bases lying between them. The length of the CDR3 is 18 residues. Germline CDR1 and CDR2: LNHDA and SQIVND (reference sequence). The CDR3 region is CASSWSLRVVESGNTIYF. CDR3 bases: TGTGCCAGTAGCTGGTCGTTACGTGTTGTGGAGTCTGGAAACACCATATATTTT.

In its sample, this clone was seen a few times. This rearrangement joins TRBV7-9 to TRBJ1-1; TRBD1 matches 7 bases. V trimming: 5 bases; J trimming: 4 bases; junction bases outside the gene matches: 13. This CDR3 is built from 16 residues. The V gene's germline CDR1 is SEHNR and CDR2 FQNEAQ (reference sequence). CDR3 DNA: TGTGCCAGCAGCCACCGGACAGGCCCCGGGGGCACTGAAGCTTTCTTT. This sequence encodes CASSHRTGPGGTEAFF.